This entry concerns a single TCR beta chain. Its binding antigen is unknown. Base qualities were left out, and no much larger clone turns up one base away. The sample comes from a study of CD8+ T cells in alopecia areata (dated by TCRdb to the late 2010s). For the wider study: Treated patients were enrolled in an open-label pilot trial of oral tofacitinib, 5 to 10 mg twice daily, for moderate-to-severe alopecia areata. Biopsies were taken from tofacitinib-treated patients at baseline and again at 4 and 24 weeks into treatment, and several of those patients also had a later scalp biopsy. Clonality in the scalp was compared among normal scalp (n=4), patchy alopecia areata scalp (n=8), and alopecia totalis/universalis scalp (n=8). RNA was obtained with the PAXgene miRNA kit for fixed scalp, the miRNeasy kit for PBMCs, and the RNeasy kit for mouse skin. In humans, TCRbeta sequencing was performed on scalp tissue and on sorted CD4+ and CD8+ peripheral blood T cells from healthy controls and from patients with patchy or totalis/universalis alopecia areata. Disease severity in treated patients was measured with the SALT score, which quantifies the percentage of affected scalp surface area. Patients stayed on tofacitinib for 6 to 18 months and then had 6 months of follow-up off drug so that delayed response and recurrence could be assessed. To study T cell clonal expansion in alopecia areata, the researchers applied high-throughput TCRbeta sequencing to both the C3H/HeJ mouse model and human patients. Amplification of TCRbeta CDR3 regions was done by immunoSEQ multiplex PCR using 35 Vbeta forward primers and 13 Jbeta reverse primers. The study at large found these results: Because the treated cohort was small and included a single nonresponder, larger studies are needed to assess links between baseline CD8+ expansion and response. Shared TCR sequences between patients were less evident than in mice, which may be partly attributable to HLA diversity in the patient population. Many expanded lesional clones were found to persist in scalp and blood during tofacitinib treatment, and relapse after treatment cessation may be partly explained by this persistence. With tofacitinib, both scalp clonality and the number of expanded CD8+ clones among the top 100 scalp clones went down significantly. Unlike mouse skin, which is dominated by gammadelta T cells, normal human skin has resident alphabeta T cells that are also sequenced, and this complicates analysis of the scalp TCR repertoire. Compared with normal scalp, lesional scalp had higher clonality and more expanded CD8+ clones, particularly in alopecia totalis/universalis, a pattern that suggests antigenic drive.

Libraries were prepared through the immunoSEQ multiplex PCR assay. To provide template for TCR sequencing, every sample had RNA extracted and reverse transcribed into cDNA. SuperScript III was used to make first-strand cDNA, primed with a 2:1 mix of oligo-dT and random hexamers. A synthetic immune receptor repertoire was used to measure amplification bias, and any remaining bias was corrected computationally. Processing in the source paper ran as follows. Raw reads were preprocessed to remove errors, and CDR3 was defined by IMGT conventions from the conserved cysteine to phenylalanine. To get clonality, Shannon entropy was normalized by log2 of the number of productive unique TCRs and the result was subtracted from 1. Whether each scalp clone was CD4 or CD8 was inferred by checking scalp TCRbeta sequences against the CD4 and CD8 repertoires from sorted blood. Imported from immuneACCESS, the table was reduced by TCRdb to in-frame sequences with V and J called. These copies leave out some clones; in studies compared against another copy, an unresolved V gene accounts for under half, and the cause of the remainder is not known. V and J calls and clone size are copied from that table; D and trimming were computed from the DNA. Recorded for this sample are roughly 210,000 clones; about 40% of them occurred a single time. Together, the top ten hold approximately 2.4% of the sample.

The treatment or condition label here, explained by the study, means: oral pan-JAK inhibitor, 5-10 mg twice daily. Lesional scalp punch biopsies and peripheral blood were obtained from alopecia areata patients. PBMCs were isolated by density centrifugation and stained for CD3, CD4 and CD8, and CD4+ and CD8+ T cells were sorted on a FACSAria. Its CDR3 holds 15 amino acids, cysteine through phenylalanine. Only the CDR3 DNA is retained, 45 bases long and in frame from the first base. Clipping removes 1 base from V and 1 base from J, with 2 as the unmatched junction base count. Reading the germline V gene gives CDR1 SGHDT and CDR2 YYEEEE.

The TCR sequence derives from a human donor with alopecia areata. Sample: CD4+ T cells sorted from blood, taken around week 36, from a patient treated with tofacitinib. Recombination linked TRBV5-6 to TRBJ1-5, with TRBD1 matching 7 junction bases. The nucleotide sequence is TGTGCCAGCAGCTTGCAGGGGGTGAGCAATCAGCCCCAGCATTTT. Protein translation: CASSLQGVSNQPQHF.